This entry lists 24 T cell receptor beta chains sequenced from one sample in a study of T cells in Graves' hyperthyroidism and ophthalmopathy (dated by TCRdb to about 2019). The protocol used for the library was multiplex PCR. The sequencer listed for this sample is Illumina HiSeq 2000. TCR beta CDR3 regions were amplified from RNA transcripts. The first round of RT-PCR for the TCR CDR3 was performed with the HTBI primer set and the Qiagen OneStep RT-PCR kit. TCRdb reran the public reads through fastp at Q25 and MiXCR, keeping productive beta chains. Each record represents a unique CDR3 protein, reported with the most common genes and DNA among its rows. The sample table contains more than 350,000 distinct CDR3 sequences; only one count was recorded for approximately 14% of them. The ten largest account for roughly a fifth of the sample. Sequenced: blood. All receptors derive from a woman in her fifties or sixties with Graves' ophthalmopathy.

This clonotype was observed many times. This chain uses TRBV11-2 with TRBJ1-1; a weak D match, TRBD1 (5 bases). CDR1 is SGHAT, CDR2 FQNNGV, per germline. This CDR3 comprises 15 residues. V was clipped by 3 bases and J by 3 bases, with 14 bases between them. For the CDR3, the DNA is TGTGCCAGCAGCTTGAGGCCAGGGCGGGACACTGAAGCTTTCTTT. Its protein is CASSLRPGRDTEAFF.

Ten or more counts support this clonotype. This rearrangement joins TRBV6-1 to TRBJ2-1; possibly TRBD1 for D (6 bases). This CDR3 is built from 16 residues. The V gene lost 5 bases and the J gene lost 2 bases, with 16 bases spanning the gap. Germline CDR1 is MNHNS and CDR2 is SASEGT. The CDR3 DNA reads as TGTGCCAGCAGTAGCCAGGACAGCGCCGCCTACAATGAGCAGTTCTTC. It codes for CASSSQDSAAYNEQFF.

This clonotype was counted ten times or more. This chain links TRBV5-8 with TRBJ2-5; 8 bases align to TRBD1. Trimming removed 4 bases from V and 2 bases from J; junction bases left unmatched: 10. The CDR3 totals 16 residues. Per germline, CDR1 SGHTS and CDR2 YDEGEE. DNA for the CDR3: TGTGCCAGCAGCCCGACAACCTACAGGGGGCAAGAGACCCAGTACTTC. Protein sequence: CASSPTTYRGQETQYF.

In this sample, this clonotype turned up many times. V and J are TRBV7-2 and TRBJ2-3, with TRBD2 identical over 8 bases. Germline lookup yields CDR1 SGHTA and CDR2 FQGNSA. V shed 8 bases, J shed 5 bases, and the junction held 12 bases outside the gene matches. The length of the CDR3 is 15 residues. CDR3 protein: CASGAGPREGDTQYF. As DNA, the CDR3 is TGTGCCAGCGGGGCGGGACCTCGGGAGGGAGATACGCAGTATTTT.

There are a few counts of this clonotype. An end of the junction differs from the germline gene, which may be a read error. The CDR3 sequence: CAGSLTSGVYNEQFF. The CDR3 DNA reads TGTGCCGGCAGTTTGACTAGCGGGGTATACAATGAGCAGTTCTTC. The chain links TRBV27 to TRBJ2-1, with TRBD2 identical over 11 bases. This CDR3 comprises 15 residues. The germline CDR1 and CDR2 sequences are MNHEY and SMNVEV (reference sequence).

J is TRBJ2-7 and V is TRBV5-1, with D maybe TRBD1 (6 bases). Germline V gene lookup returns CDR1 SGHRS and CDR2 YFSETQ. V lost 0 bases and J 3 bases, leaving 19 bases between the germline ends. The CDR3 length is 17 residues. CDR3 loop: CASSLALNRDNFYEQYF. In DNA form, the CDR3 reads TGCGCCAGCAGCTTGGCCTTGAACAGGGACAATTTCTACGAGCAGTACTTC.

J is TRBJ2-2 and V is TRBV9, with 7 bases fitting TRBD2. With V trimmed by 2 bases and J by 5 bases, 12 bases remained unmatched. CDR1 SGDLS and CDR2 YYNGEE come from the germline V gene. This CDR3 spans 17 amino acids. The CDR3 loop reads CASSVVYGGGPTGELFF. CDR3 nucleotides: TGTGCCAGCAGCGTTGTCTACGGGGGAGGGCCAACCGGGGAGCTGTTTTTT.

V is TRBV6-1 and J is TRBJ2-5; TRBD2 matches at 9 bases. CDR1 is MNHNS, CDR2 SASEGT, per germline. V trimming: 5 bases; J trimming: 0 bases; junction bases outside the gene matches: 4. The CDR3 consists of 15 residues. The CDR3, as DNA: TGTGCCAGCAGTCGAAGCGGGAGGAACCAAGAGACCCAGTACTTC. Translation gives CASSRSGRNQETQYF.

This clonotype was observed many times. The V gene is TRBV11-2, the J gene TRBJ2-7; D possibly corresponds to TRBD1 (5 bases). This CDR3 spans 14 amino acids. Trimming removed 1 base at V and 2 bases at J, with 9 bases between. Per the germline V gene, CDR1 is SGHAT and CDR2 is FQNNGV. The CDR3 reads CASSLVIGAYEQYF. The CDR3 bases are TGTGCCAGCAGCTTAGTGATAGGGGCCTACGAGCAGTACTTC.

This clonotype was seen a few times. CDR3 sequence (DNA): TGCAGTGCTAGAATATCTGAGCAGTTCTTC. Amino acids: CSARISEQFF. The rearrangement joins TRBV20-1 to TRBJ2-1; no definite D call. The CDR3 consists of 10 residues. Germline loops: CDR1 DFQATT, CDR2 SNEGSKA (reference sequence). V was pared by 2 bases and J by 9 bases, with 5 bases between.

This clonotype showed up many times. The chain recombines TRBV19 with TRBJ2-1; D is perhaps TRBD2 (5 bases). The germline gives CDR1 LNHDA, CDR2 SQIVND (reference sequence). V was trimmed by 3 bases and J by 4 bases, leaving 7 bases between them. The CDR3 extends over 13 amino acids. CDR3 amino acids: CASSMEEYNEQFF. Written as DNA, the CDR3 is TGTGCCAGTAGTATGGAGGAGTACAATGAGCAGTTCTTC. Full variable domain (remainder filled in from reference TRBV19 and TRBJ2-1): DGGITQSPKYLFRKEGQNVTLSCEQNLNHDAMYWYRQDPGQGLRLIYYSQIVNDFQKGDIAEGYSVSREKKESFPLTVTSAQKNPTAFYLCASSMEEYNEQFFGPGTRLTVL.

This clonotype was observed at least ten times. The chain employs TRBV3-1 and TRBJ1-2; the match to TRBD1 covers 8 bases. After removal of 4 bases from V and 8 bases from J, the junction contained 6 bases not matched to a gene. The CDR3 covers 13 residues. Germline assignment: CDR1 LGHDT and CDR2 YNNKEL (reference sequence). The CDR3 protein is CASSPDRAGGYTF. The CDR3 nucleotides are TGTGCCAGCAGCCCGGACAGGGCAGGCGGCTACACCTTC.

This clonotype has more than one count but fewer than ten. A much bigger clone sits one base away, suggesting this may be a read error. J is TRBJ1-5 and V is TRBV28; D call uncertain. Germline V CDR1 and CDR2: MDHEN, SYDVKM. The CDR3 totals 14 residues. V shed 6 bases and J shed 0 bases, with 9 bases lying between them. CDR3 bases: TGTGCCAGCAGAGAGTACAATAGCAATCAGCCCCAGCATTTT. Protein: CASREYNSNQPQHF.

This clonotype was found many times. The chain is built from TRBV6-1 and TRBJ2-1; TRBD1 agrees at 9 bases. The germline CDR1 and CDR2 sequences are MNHNS and SASEGT. V dropped 7 bases and J dropped 4; count of bases not matched to a gene: 5. This CDR3 comprises 14 residues. Written as DNA, the CDR3 is TGTGCCAGCAAAGGGACAGGGTCTTACAATGAGCAGTTCTTC. Translation: CASKGTGSYNEQFF.

The chain recombines TRBV24-1 with TRBJ2-3; 12 nucleotides agree with TRBD2. CDR3 length: 17 residues. Germline assignment: CDR1 KGHDR and CDR2 SFDVKD. J lost 6 bases, V lost 4 bases, and 10 bases had no gene match. CDR3 loop: CATSDRTSGANVDTQYF. The CDR3, as DNA: TGTGCCACCAGTGACAGGACTAGCGGGGCCAATGTGGATACGCAGTATTTT.

This clonotype was found many times. This sequence joins TRBV3-1 and TRBJ1-5; unclear D gene. The CDR3 consists of 12 residues. Germline V gene sequence: CDR1 LGHDT, CDR2 YNNKEL (reference sequence). V was shortened by 5 bases and J by 5 bases, with 7 bases between the two germline ends. The CDR3 protein is CASSEQDQPQHF. As DNA, the CDR3 is TGTGCCAGCAGCGAACAAGATCAGCCCCAGCATTTT.

The V gene is TRBV15, the J gene TRBJ2-2; 11 nucleotides line up with TRBD2. This CDR3 is built from 18 residues. Germline V gene data show CDR1 as LNHNV and CDR2 as YYDKDF (reference sequence). J lost 5 bases, V lost 1 base, and 9 bases had no gene match. CDR3 DNA: TGTGCCACCAGCAGAGTCCTAGCGGGAGGCTGGGGGACCGGGGAGCTGTTTTTT. Translated, it gives CATSRVLAGGWGTGELFF.

In regard to this clonotype: Germline is not matched at one junction end, which may reflect a read error. The chain joins TRBV4-2 to TRBJ2-1; D ambiguous. Germline CDR1 is LGHNA and CDR2 is YNFKEQ. The CDR3 is 15 amino acids. Here the CDR3 reads CASSQDRINDNEQFF. CDR3 coding DNA: TGTGCCAGCAGTCAAGATCGGATCAACGACAATGAGCAGTTCTTC.

This clonotype was observed at least ten times. The chain carries TRBV5-1 and TRBJ2-3; the D gene could be TRBD1 or TRBD2 (5 bases each). V lost 3 bases, J lost 6 bases, and 14 bases lay in between. The V gene's germline CDR1 is SGHRS and CDR2 YFSETQ. The CDR3 has 14 residues. CDR3 DNA sequence: TGCGCCAGCAGCTCGGGGACGGTCGGGGATACGCAGTATTTT. Translating gives CASSSGTVGDTQYF.

The rearrangement uses TRBV6-6 and TRBJ1-6, with D possibly matching TRBD1 (6 bases). The germline V and J ends were trimmed by 0 bases and 9 bases, with 12 bases remaining between them. The CDR3 has 15 residues. Germline CDR1 and CDR2: MNHNY and SVGAGI (reference sequence). CDR3 DNA: TGTGCCAGCAGTTACTCCGGGGGCGCAGGTTCACCCCTCCACTTT. Its protein product is CASSYSGGAGSPLHF.

This clonotype has a count of ten or more. The chain links TRBV5-1 to TRBJ2-7, with 7 bases aligning to TRBD1. Germline assignment: CDR1 SGHRS and CDR2 YFSETQ. The ends lost 3 bases at V and 2 bases at J; junction bases unmatched: 8. The CDR3 has 15 amino acids. CDR3 loop: CASSYDRDPPYEQYF. The CDR3 nucleotides are TGCGCCAGCAGCTACGACAGGGATCCCCCCTACGAGCAGTACTTC.

This clonotype was seen a handful of times. This chain joins TRBV18 and TRBJ1-2, with D possibly being TRBD1 (5 bases). Germline V gene lookup returns CDR1 KGHSH and CDR2 LQKENI. The V and J ends lost 6 bases and 4 bases respectively, with 18 bases between them. The CDR3 covers 15 residues. The CDR3 loop is CASSLEGDLGYGYTF. The CDR3 coding sequence is TGTGCCAGCTCCCTTGAAGGGGATCTTGGCTATGGCTACACCTTC.

This clonotype was counted between two and nine times. Just one base apart from a much larger clone, this may be a read error. The V and J genes are TRBV2 and TRBJ2-5; 7 nucleotides line up with TRBD1. The CDR3 totals 17 residues. The germline CDR1 and CDR2 sequences are SNHLY and FYNNEI. In DNA, the CDR3 is TGTGCCAGCAAGACCGGTAGAGGGGACAGCATACAAGAGACCCGGTACTTC. This encodes CASKTGRGDSIQETRYF.

This clonotype has only a few counts. This sequence joins TRBV10-1 and TRBJ2-3, with 9 bases lining up with TRBD1. The CDR3 is made up of 14 amino acids. The V segment lost 6 bases and the J segment 4 bases; nucleotides outside the gene matches: 5. Germline V gives CDR1 WNHNN, CDR2 SYGVQD (reference sequence). DNA for the CDR3: TGCGCCAGCAGCCGGGACAGGGCTGCAGATACGCAGTATTTT. It encodes CASSRDRAADTQYF.